A selection of T cell receptor beta chains follows, all from one sample in a study of identical twins. From the 5' RACE reads, TCRdb called clonotypes with MiXCR, one entry per CDR3 protein. The table includes hundreds of thousands of distinct CDR3 sequences, approximately 24% detected once. These data were likewise used in another study, on T cells expressing NK-cell markers.

The sequencing input was CD4+ T cells sorted from blood. Every receptor here comes from a woman aged 18-29 years in good health. CDR3s include the opening cysteine and the closing phenylalanine or tryptophan. A D gene is named only where the DNA matches it firmly. Expanded clones get a size class; other rows say once, few or many, or leave the size out.

v_call	j_call	clone_size	d_call	cdr3_length	cdr3_aa	cdr3_nt
TRBV29-1	TRBJ1-4	few	NA	12	CSVVGDEEKLFF	TGCAGCGTTGTAGGGGATGAGGAAAAACTGTTTTTT
TRBV5-1	TRBJ2-1	few	NA	14	CASSLSQVYNEQFF	TGCGCCAGCAGCTTAAGCCAGGTGTACAATGAGCAGTTCTTC
TRBV6-1	TRBJ1-1	NA	NA	14	CASRPVLLTGEAFF	TGTGCCAGCAGACCGGTACTCCTGACTGGAGAAGCTTTCTTT
TRBV4-1	TRBJ2-3	NA	NA	16	CASSQDRPSGTDTQYF	TGCGCCAGCAGCCAAGATAGGCCTAGCGGCACAGATACGCAGTATTTT
TRBV9	TRBJ2-1	NA	NA	15	CASSVVDSSYNEQFF	TGTGCCAGCAGCGTAGTGGATAGCTCCTACAATGAGCAGTTCTTC
TRBV5-1	TRBJ1-3	few	TRBD1	18	CASSLDRGQGVPGNTIYF	TGCGCCAGCAGCTTGGATCGGGGACAGGGGGTGCCGGGAAACACCATATATTTT
TRBV20-1	TRBJ2-5	NA	NA	13	CSASSGRVETQYF	TGCAGTGCTAGTTCGGGCAGGGTAGAGACCCAGTACTTC
TRBV4-3	TRBJ2-7	NA	TRBD1	15	CASSEPGQPSYEQYF	TGCGCCAGCAGCGAACCGGGACAGCCCTCCTACGAGCAGTACTTC
TRBV7-9	TRBJ2-7	NA	TRBD2	16	CASSPVASGSSYEQYF	TGTGCCAGCAGCCCTGTAGCTAGCGGCAGCTCCTACGAGCAGTACTTC
TRBV9	TRBJ2-1	few	NA	14	CASSVIGGVNEQFF	TGTGCCAGCAGCGTGATTGGCGGGGTCAATGAGCAGTTCTTC
TRBV20-1	TRBJ1-1	NA	NA	13	CSARDQPNTEAFF	TGCAGTGCTAGAGATCAACCGAACACTGAAGCTTTCTTT
TRBV13	TRBJ1-1	NA	TRBD1	14	CASSLGRTGEIAFF	TGTGCCAGCAGCTTAGGCCGGACAGGGGAGATAGCTTTCTTT
TRBV7-6	TRBJ2-1	NA	TRBD2	16	CASSLGFSGSSNEQFF	TGTGCCAGCAGCTTAGGTTTTAGCGGGAGCTCCAATGAGCAGTTCTTC
TRBV21-1	TRBJ2-4	few	NA	14	CASSKEGQVGIQYF	TGTGCCAGCAGCAAAGAGGGACAGGTTGGCATTCAGTACTTC
TRBV20-1	TRBJ2-3	NA	NA	15	CSARDRKGGTDTQYF	TGCAGTGCTAGAGATCGTAAGGGTGGCACAGATACGCAGTATTTT
TRBV20-1	TRBJ2-1	NA	NA	15	CSARSSFPRDNEQFF	TGCAGTGCTAGGTCTTCCTTTCCCAGGGACAATGAGCAGTTCTTC
TRBV11-2	TRBJ2-7	NA	NA	15	CASSFIKGALNEQYF	TGTGCCAGCAGCTTCATCAAAGGGGCCCTTAACGAGCAGTACTTC
TRBV6-2/TRBV6-3	TRBJ1-5	few	NA	14	CASSGDFSNQPQHF	TGTGCCAGCAGTGGGGACTTTAGCAATCAGCCCCAGCATTTT
TRBV20-1	TRBJ2-3	NA	TRBD1	14	CSLEQGAWTDTQYF	TGCAGTCTCGAACAGGGGGCTTGGACAGATACGCAGTATTTT
TRBV12-3/TRBV12-4	TRBJ2-2	few	TRBD2	16	CASSRGWGGNTGELFF	TGTGCCAGCAGTCGAGGGTGGGGGGGGAACACCGGGGAGCTGTTTTTT
TRBV12-3/TRBV12-4	TRBJ1-5	NA	TRBD1	16	CASSPTGAGSNQPQHF	TGTGCCAGCAGTCCCACAGGGGCGGGTAGCAATCAGCCCCAGCATTTT
TRBV20-1	TRBJ1-1	NA	NA	12	CSAGHGDTEAFF	TGCAGTGCTGGTCACGGAGACACTGAAGCTTTCTTT
TRBV7-6	TRBJ2-7	many	TRBD2	14	CASSLFGGSYEQYF	TGTGCCAGCAGCTTATTCGGCGGGAGCTACGAGCAGTACTTC
TRBV2	TRBJ2-3	few	NA	13	CASRQGIADTQYF	TGTGCCAGCAGGCAGGGAATCGCAGATACGCAGTATTTT
TRBV4-3	TRBJ1-2	few	NA	16	CASSQAFDGRGYGYTF	TGCGCCAGCAGCCAAGCTTTTGACGGGAGAGGGTATGGCTACACCTTC
TRBV6-5	TRBJ2-1	few	TRBD2	16	CASSSGLTSGGNEQFF	TGTGCCAGCAGTTCCGGACTAACTAGCGGGGGAAATGAGCAGTTCTTC
TRBV10-1	TRBJ1-2	few	TRBD1	14	CASSPGQGVSGYTF	TGCGCCAGCAGCCCGGGACAGGGTGTGTCGGGCTACACCTTC
TRBV2	TRBJ2-1	NA	NA	12	CASRGDYLEQFF	TGTGCCAGCAGGGGAGACTACCTCGAGCAGTTCTTC
TRBV12-3/TRBV12-4	TRBJ2-3	NA	TRBD2	16	CASSFWLAGAADTQYF	TGTGCCAGCAGTTTTTGGCTAGCGGGAGCGGCAGATACGCAGTATTTT
TRBV5-5	TRBJ2-1	few	NA	17	CASSLRRSVVSYNEQFF	TGTGCCAGCAGCTTGCGGCGGAGCGTGGTCTCCTACAATGAGCAGTTCTTC
TRBV6-1	TRBJ2-1	few	TRBD2	15	CASTSVGLGDNEQFF	TGTGCCAGCACCTCGGTGGGACTAGGAGACAATGAGCAGTTCTTC
TRBV4-3	TRBJ1-5	NA	NA	13	CASSQEKHQPQHF	TGCGCCAGCAGCCAAGAAAAGCATCAGCCCCAGCATTTT
TRBV15	TRBJ2-6	NA	NA	16	CATRGDGGTGANVLTF	TGTGCCACCAGAGGGGATGGGGGCACTGGGGCCAACGTCCTGACTTTC
TRBV7-2	TRBJ2-7	NA	NA	12	CASSFVGREQYF	TGTGCCAGCAGCTTCGTGGGGCGGGAGCAGTACTTC
TRBV7-2	TRBJ2-1	few	NA	17	CASSLAGPILSYNEQFF	TGTGCCAGCAGCTTAGCGGGTCCCATCCTCTCCTACAATGAGCAGTTCTTC
TRBV2	TRBJ1-1	few	NA	16	CASSDRGVRMNTEAFF	TGTGCCAGCAGTGATCGAGGGGTGAGAATGAACACTGAAGCTTTCTTT
TRBV5-1	TRBJ1-1	NA	NA	15	CASSPGGGRNTEAFF	TGCGCCAGCAGCCCGGGTGGGGGGCGGAACACTGAAGCTTTCTTT